Shown below are 13 T cell receptor beta chains from a single sample sequenced in a study of shared clonotypes between healthy human individuals. The table came from immunoSEQ multiplex PCR; TCRdb's copy has only in-frame clones and leaves some out. The sample has a few million clones, approximately 92% seen once. Material: naive CD4+ T cells sorted from blood. Subset described: CD45RA+ positively selected. The receptor source for this set is a man aged 18-30 years in good health.

The gene calls are TRBV5-3 and TRBJ1-3, with 7 nucleotides matching TRBD1. TRBV5-3 is classed as an ORF, of uncertain function. The CDR3 is 18 residues long. V dropped 0 bases and J dropped 1; count of bases not matched to a gene: 10. For the CDR3, the DNA is TGTGCCAGAAGCTTGGAGACAGGGTTCAAGAGGTCTGGAAACACCATATATTTT. Translating it yields CARSLETGFKRSGNTIYF.

This chain links TRBV6-5 with TRBJ1-1, with D possibly being TRBD1 (5 bases). V lost 7 bases and J lost 3, with 12 bases in between. Germline CDR1 and CDR2: MNHEY and SVGAGI. The CDR3 loop spans 13 amino acids. As DNA, the CDR3 is TGTGCCAGCACCAGGGCCGGTTACACTGAAGCTTTCTTT. It encodes CASTRAGYTEAFF.

The chain combines TRBV9 with TRBJ2-1, with 10 bases fitting TRBD1. The CDR3 covers 16 residues. V shed 0 bases and J 4 bases; nucleotides not matched to a gene: 4. Germline assignment: CDR1 SGDLS and CDR2 YYNGEE. Here the CDR3 DNA reads TGTGCCAGCAGCGTAGGGTCGGGACAGGGGTACAATGAGCAGTTCTTC. Amino acids: CASSVGSGQGYNEQFF.

On this clone itself: This same CDR3 is encoded by further DNA sequences in the sample. V usage is TRBV20-1 and J usage is TRBJ1-2; D unclear. V was shortened by 6 bases and J by 4 bases, with 9 bases between the two germline ends. Per germline, CDR1 DFQATT and CDR2 SNEGSKA (reference sequence). CDR3 length: 11 residues. CDR3 region: CSAGTVYGYTF. The CDR3 DNA sequence: TGCAGTGCAGGTACAGTCTATGGCTACACCTTC.

This chain joins TRBV28 and TRBJ1-5; D may be TRBD1 (5 bases). Between the trimmed V and J ends, which lost 6 bases and 0 bases, there was a span of 12 bases. The germline V gene has CDR1 MDHEN and CDR2 SYDVKM. The CDR3 runs 15 residues. The CDR3 region is CASRLTGISNQPQHF. As DNA, the CDR3 is TGTGCCAGCAGACTCACAGGTATTAGCAATCAGCCCCAGCATTTT.

This chain connects TRBV5-1 to TRBJ2-3, with 9 nucleotides matching TRBD1. Germline CDR1 reads SGHRS; CDR2 reads YFSETQ. J was trimmed by 6 bases and V by 7 bases; bases with no gene match: 9. This CDR3 has 14 amino acids. As DNA, the CDR3 is TGCGCCAGCGGACCCGGGACAGGGTGGGATACGCAGTATTTT. Translated, it gives CASGPGTGWDTQYF.

In regard to this clone: The sample contains more than one DNA sequence encoding this CDR3. The V and J genes are TRBV6-6 and TRBJ2-7, with 10 bases fitting TRBD1. Trimming at V came to 3 bases and at J to 4 bases, leaving 6 bases not matched to a gene. This CDR3 is 15 amino acids long. Germline loops: CDR1 MNHNY, CDR2 SVGAGI (reference sequence). The CDR3 sequence is CASSYAGTGAYEQYF. In nucleotides, the CDR3 is TGTGCCAGCAGTTATGCCGGGACAGGGGCGTACGAGCAGTACTTC.

V and J are TRBV19 and TRBJ1-1; no clear D. CDR1 is LNHDA, CDR2 SQIVND, per germline (reference sequence). The CDR3 contains 16 residues. V was pared by 3 bases and J by 4 bases, with 18 bases between. DNA for the CDR3: TGTGCCAGTAGTATTTCTTACAGAAATTGGACCACTGAAGCTTTCTTT. Protein sequence: CASSISYRNWTTEAFF.

The chain is built from TRBV19 and TRBJ1-1; D not certain. Germline V lookup: CDR1 LNHDA, CDR2 SQIVND (reference sequence). CDR3 length: 14 amino acids. Trimming stripped 7 bases from V and 1 base from J, with 13 bases between. As DNA, the CDR3 is TGTGCCAGTATTATCAATCCGGCGAACACTGAAGCTTTCTTT. It yields the protein CASIINPANTEAFF.

A remark on this clone: The sample holds other DNA sequences that translate to the same CDR3. CDR3 sequence (DNA): TGTGCCACCAGCAGAGATGTGGGCTCCTACGAGCAGTACTTC. The encoded protein is CATSRDVGSYEQYF. The gene calls are TRBV15 and TRBJ2-7; no definite D call. The CDR3 runs to 14 residues. The V gene lost 0 bases and the J gene lost 0 bases, with 6 bases spanning the gap. The V gene's germline CDR1 is LNHNV and CDR2 YYDKDF (reference sequence).

The chain carries TRBV5-1 and TRBJ2-1; 12 positions agree with TRBD2. The CDR3 runs 15 residues. Losses at the gene ends were 2 bases for V and 9 bases for J; bases not matched to a gene: 6. Germline V gene data show CDR1 as SGHRS and CDR2 as YFSETQ. In DNA form, the CDR3 reads TGCGCCAGCAGCTTCTCCCTAGCGGGAGGGGGTGAGCAGTTCTTC. Its translation: CASSFSLAGGGEQFF.

The V call is TRBV30, the J call TRBJ2-1; D may be TRBD2 (6 bases). The V end lost 3 bases, the J end lost 8 bases, and 20 bases lay between the germline ends. This CDR3 region has 15 residues. Germline CDR1 reads GTSNPN; CDR2 reads SVGIG (reference sequence). In nucleotides, the CDR3 is TGTGCCTGGAGCCCGACGATCCGGGGGTTTGATGAGCAGTTCTTC. Translated: CAWSPTIRGFDEQFF.

This rearrangement joins TRBV6-1 to TRBJ1-2, with D unresolved. The CDR3 runs to 13 residues. Germline CDR1 reads MNHNS; CDR2 reads SASEGT. Between the trimmed V and J ends, which lost 6 bases and 0 bases, there was a span of 8 bases. The CDR3 DNA is TGTGCCAGCAGAGCGATTGCTAACTATGGCTACACCTTC. This translates into CASRAIANYGYTF.